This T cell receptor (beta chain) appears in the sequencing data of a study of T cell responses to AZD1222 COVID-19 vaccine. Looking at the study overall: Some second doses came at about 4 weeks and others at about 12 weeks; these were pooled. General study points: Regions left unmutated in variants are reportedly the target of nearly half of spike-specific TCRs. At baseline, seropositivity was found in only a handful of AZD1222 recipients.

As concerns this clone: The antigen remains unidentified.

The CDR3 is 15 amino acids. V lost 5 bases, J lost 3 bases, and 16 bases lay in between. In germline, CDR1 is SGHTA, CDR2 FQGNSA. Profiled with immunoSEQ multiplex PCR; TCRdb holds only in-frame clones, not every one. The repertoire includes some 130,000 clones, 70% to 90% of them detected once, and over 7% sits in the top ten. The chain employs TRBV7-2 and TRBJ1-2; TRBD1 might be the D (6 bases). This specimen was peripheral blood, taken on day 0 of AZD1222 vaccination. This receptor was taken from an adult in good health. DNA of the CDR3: TGTGCCAGCAGCCCCGAACCGGGACACTACTATGGCTACACCTTC. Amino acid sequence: CASSPEPGHYYGYTF.